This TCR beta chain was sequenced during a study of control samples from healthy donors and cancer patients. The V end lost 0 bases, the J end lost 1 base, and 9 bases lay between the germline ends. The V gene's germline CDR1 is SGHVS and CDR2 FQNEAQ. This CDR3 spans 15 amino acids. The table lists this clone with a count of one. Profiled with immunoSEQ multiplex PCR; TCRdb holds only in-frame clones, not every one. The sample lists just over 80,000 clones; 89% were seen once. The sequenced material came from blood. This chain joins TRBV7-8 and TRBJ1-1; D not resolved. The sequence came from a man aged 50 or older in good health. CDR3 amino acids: CASSLAQGGNTEAFF. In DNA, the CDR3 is TGTGCCAGCAGCTTAGCGCAAGGAGGGAACACTGAAGCTTTCTTT.